The 28 T cell receptor beta chains below all came from one sample that was sequenced in a study of radiotherapy plus CTLA-4 blockade in lung cancer. TCRdb's table, derived via immunoSEQ multiplex PCR, lists solely in-frame clones and lacks some. The repertoire has about 43,000 clones, roughly 64% of them found once; the top ten carry roughly 25%. Sequences were derived from peripheral blood, sampled from a patient treated with radiotherapy plus ipilimumab. Every receptor here comes from a human donor with non-small cell lung cancer who had a partial response to radiotherapy plus ipilimumab.

As to this clone: This CDR3 is also generated by other DNA sequences in the sample. The chain recombines TRBV5-4 with TRBJ2-3; possibly TRBD2 for D (5 bases). V lost 0 bases and J 0 bases, leaving 11 bases between the germline ends. The germline CDR1 and CDR2 sequences are SGHNT and YYREEE (reference sequence). The CDR3 is made up of 16 amino acids. The CDR3 sequence: CASSLGAGVSTDTQYF. CDR3 bases: TGTGCCAGCAGCTTGGGGGCGGGCGTTAGCACAGATACGCAGTATTTT.

The gene calls are TRBV2 and TRBJ2-5, with 7 bases matching TRBD1. This CDR3 is built from 16 residues. V lost 6 bases and J lost 4; bases outside the gene matches: 14. Germline CDR1 SNHLY, CDR2 FYNNEI. CDR3 region: CASRAGSNTGVETQYF. For the CDR3, the DNA is TGTGCCAGCAGAGCAGGGTCTAACACAGGGGTAGAGACCCAGTACTTC.

The genes are TRBV28 and TRBJ1-2; 7 nucleotides align to TRBD1. Germline CDR1 MDHEN, CDR2 SYDVKM. The CDR3 length is 12 residues. With 8 bases clipped from V and 8 bases from J, the junction kept 8 bases outside the gene matches. Written as DNA, the CDR3 is TGTGCCAGCGGGACAGCATCCCTAGGCTACACCTTC. It specifies CASGTASLGYTF.

In this sample, this clone is medium-sized. The genes are TRBV19 and TRBJ2-1, with 13 bases lining up with TRBD2. The CDR3 is 13 amino acids. The germline gives CDR1 LNHDA, CDR2 SQIVND (reference sequence). Unmatched junction bases numbered 6, after V lost 10 bases and J lost 9 bases. The chain's CDR3 is CATGTSGVGEQFF. The CDR3 DNA sequence: TGTGCCACCGGGACTAGCGGGGTGGGTGAGCAGTTCTTC.

This clone was seen only a few times. The V call is TRBV4-1, the J call TRBJ2-5; 7 bases map to TRBD1. CDR1 and CDR2 from the germline V gene are MGHRA and YSYEKL. The V segment lost 1 base and the J segment 3 bases; nucleotides outside the gene matches: 5. This CDR3 has 15 amino acids. For the CDR3, the DNA is TGCGCCAGCAGCCAAGTCCGGACAGGCGAAGAGACCCAGTACTTC. As protein: CASSQVRTGEETQYF.

This sequence joins TRBV2 and TRBJ1-6; 8 nucleotides align to TRBD1. After removal of 5 bases from V and 9 bases from J, the junction contained 9 bases not matched to a gene. The CDR3 extends over 15 amino acids. The germline V gene has CDR1 SNHLY and CDR2 FYNNEI. DNA for the CDR3: TGTGCCAGCAGTCAGCAGGGGGCGCGAGGTTCACCCCTCCACTTT. Protein product: CASSQQGARGSPLHF.

This chain connects TRBV5-1 to TRBJ2-5; a weak D match, TRBD2 (7 bases). In germline, CDR1 is SGHRS, CDR2 YFSETQ. This CDR3 region has 15 residues. Trimming shortened V by 4 bases and J by 1 base, and 14 bases separated the two germline ends. The CDR3 region is CASSNQAGAQETQYF. CDR3 nucleotides: TGCGCCAGCAGCAACCAGGCGGGGGCCCAAGAGACCCAGTACTTC.

This clone showed up just a few times. The chain links TRBV10-3 to TRBJ2-5, with 7 bases matching TRBD1. CDR1 and CDR2 (germline): ENHRY, SYGVKD. Trimming took 4 bases from V and 2 from J; bases not matched to a gene: 1. CDR3 length: 13 residues. In DNA form, the CDR3 reads TGTGCCATCAGTGTACAGGGGCAAGAGACCCAGTACTTC. Protein sequence: CAISVQGQETQYF.

The chain combines TRBV29-1 with TRBJ2-1; the D gene is possibly TRBD2 (6 bases). V was pared by 8 bases and J by 10 bases, with 12 bases between. CDR3 length equals 10 residues. Germline CDR1 reads SQVTM; CDR2 reads ANQGSEA. CDR3 residues: CSSYSGEQFF. CDR3 in DNA: TGCAGCTCTTACAGCGGGGAGCAGTTCTTC.

The V call is TRBV6-6, the J call TRBJ2-1; D not resolved. The CDR3 loop spans 13 amino acids. Trimming left V 6 bases short and J 2 bases short, with 8 bases between. Germline CDR1 is MNHNY and CDR2 is SVGAGI (reference sequence). In DNA, the CDR3 is TGTGCCAGCAGCCCCGACACCTACAATGAGCAGTTCTTC. It encodes CASSPDTYNEQFF.

The chain links TRBV7-2 to TRBJ2-7; D gene ambiguous. Looked up from germline, CDR1 is SGHTA and CDR2 is FQGNSA. The CDR3 sequence is 13 residues long. Trimming stripped 1 base from V and 5 bases from J, with 9 bases between. In nucleotides, the CDR3 is TGTGCCAGCAGCTTAGGTACTCACGACGAGCAGTACTTC. Amino acids: CASSLGTHDEQYF.

The V and J genes are TRBV21-1 and TRBJ2-7; TRBD2, the table's D call, was not compared with the DNA. TRBV21-1 is shown as a pseudogene. The CDR3 covers 13 residues. The CDR3 region has the DNA TGTGCCAGCAGCTATCGTCCCTGCTACGAGCAGTACTTC. Residues: CASSYRPCYEQYF.

This chain connects TRBV6-5 to TRBJ2-7, with 7 positions matching TRBD2. Looked up from germline, CDR1 is MNHEY and CDR2 is SVGAGI. The CDR3 length is 13 residues. J lost 3 bases, V lost 7 bases, and 6 bases had no gene match. The CDR3 region has the DNA TGTGCCAGCAACCGGGGGGTGGGCTACGAGCAGTACTTC. This sequence encodes CASNRGVGYEQYF.

V and J are TRBV4-3 and TRBJ2-7, with a weak D call TRBD2 (5 bases). This CDR3 is 14 amino acids long. V was clipped by 4 bases and J by 2 bases, with 12 bases between them. CDR1 LGHNA and CDR2 YSLEER come from the germline V gene. The CDR3 DNA reads as TGCGCCAGCAGCCCCTTCCCCGGGGCCTACGAGCAGTACTTC. It is translated as CASSPFPGAYEQYF.

This chain connects TRBV11-2 to TRBJ2-1, with a weak D call TRBD1 (6 bases). Germline V CDR1 and CDR2: SGHAT, FQNNGV. V gave up 5 bases and J gave up 3 bases, with 8 bases separating them. CDR3 length: 13 residues. CDR3 sequence (DNA): TGTGCCAGCAGCCAGGACAGCTACAATGAGCAGTTCTTC. It translates to CASSQDSYNEQFF.

Details on this clone: A junction end diverges from the germline sequence, so it may reflect a read error. The chain recombines TRBV27 with TRBJ2-2; TRBD2 might be the D (6 bases). Germline V CDR1 and CDR2: MNHEY, SMNVEV (reference sequence). The CDR3 has 13 residues. The CDR3 nucleotides read TGTGCCAGCAGGATAGCGGACACCGGGGGGCTGTTTTTT. Its translation is CASRIADTGGLFF.

Turning to this clone: Other nucleotide sequences in the sample specify the same CDR3. The genes are TRBV4-1 and TRBJ1-1, with TRBD1 matching 10 bases. This CDR3 is built from 16 residues. Germline lookup yields CDR1 MGHRA and CDR2 YSYEKL. V trimming: 1 base; J trimming: 2 bases; junction bases outside the gene matches: 4. This chain's CDR3 is CASSQGQGAANTEAFF. CDR3 coding DNA: TGCGCCAGCAGCCAAGGACAGGGGGCGGCTAACACTGAAGCTTTCTTT.

CDR3 DNA: TGTGCCAGCATAAGCAACACCTTC. This encodes CASISNTF. This chain connects TRBV2 to TRBJ1-2; D unresolved. Germline CDR1 is SNHLY and CDR2 is FYNNEI. Trimming took off 7 bases at V and 12 bases at J, with 6 bases between the two ends. The CDR3 has 8 residues. The complete variable domain, with remaining parts taken from reference TRBV2 and TRBJ1-2, reads EPEVTQTPSHQVTQMGQEVILRCVPISNHLYFYWYRQILGQKVEFLVSFYNNEISEKSEIFDDQFSVERPDGSNFTLKIRSTKLEDSAMYFCASISNTFGSGTRLTVV.

The chain combines TRBV5-1 with TRBJ1-1; 9 bases agree with TRBD1. From germline, CDR1 is SGHRS and CDR2 YFSETQ. The V and J ends lost 2 bases and 2 bases, in that order; junction bases with no gene match: 13. This CDR3 is built from 18 residues. CDR3 nucleotide sequence: TGCGCCAGCAGCTTCGGGGGGCGAAACAGGGGGCGAAACACTGAAGCTTTCTTT. Translating gives CASSFGGRNRGRNTEAFF.

The rearrangement uses TRBV9 and TRBJ1-1; D is unclear. The V end lost 4 bases, the J end lost 4 bases, and 14 bases lay between the germline ends. The germline V gene has CDR1 SGDLS and CDR2 YYNGEE. The CDR3 loop spans 14 amino acids. The CDR3 DNA is TGTGCCAGCAGCTTCGGGAGAGCCGGCACTGAAGCTTTCTTT. It translates to CASSFGRAGTEAFF.

The chain uses TRBV6-5 and TRBJ2-7; 7 bases align to TRBD2. The CDR3 is 11 residues long. J gave up 6 bases and V 6 bases, and 2 bases lay outside the gene matches. The V gene's germline CDR1 is MNHEY and CDR2 SVGAGI. The CDR3 nucleotides are TGTGCCAGCAGAGCGGGGTTCGAGCAGTACTTC. Translation: CASRAGFEQYF.

The chain links TRBV29-1 to TRBJ2-2, with 13 bases aligning to TRBD2. The CDR3 extends over 16 amino acids. The ends lost 4 bases at V and 6 bases at J; junction bases unmatched: 8. CDR1 and CDR2 (germline): SQVTM, ANQGSEA. The DNA of the CDR3 is TGCAGCGTTGGGACTAGCGGGGGCGGCCGGGCCGGGGAGCTGTTTTTT. This codes for CSVGTSGGGRAGELFF.

This clone was recorded a few times. The genes are TRBV6-1 and TRBJ2-7; perhaps TRBD2 as D (5 bases). V was clipped by 10 bases and J by 3 bases, with 19 bases between them. This CDR3 is built from 14 residues. Germline CDR1 and CDR2: MNHNS and SASEGT. CDR3 nucleotides: TGTGCCACCGTTTTAGCCTCAGCGGTCTACGAGCAGTACTTC. It codes for CATVLASAVYEQYF.

This clone has only one observation. This chain joins TRBV19 and TRBJ1-1; the D gene is possibly TRBD1 (5 bases). The CDR3 has 15 amino acids. Trimming removed 3 bases from V and 10 bases from J, with 21 bases in between. CDR1 LNHDA and CDR2 SQIVND come from the germline V gene (reference sequence). The CDR3 loop is CASSISREAGHGAFF. The CDR3 DNA follows: TGTGCCAGTAGTATCTCCCGAGAAGCAGGGCATGGAGCTTTCTTT.

V is TRBV10-3 and J is TRBJ2-2; 7 nucleotides align to TRBD2. The germline gives CDR1 ENHRY, CDR2 SYGVKD. The CDR3 is 14 amino acids. Unmatched junction bases numbered 12, after V lost 10 bases and J lost 7 bases. CDR3 protein: CATGSAGASGELFF. CDR3 sequence (DNA): TGTGCCACCGGGTCGGCGGGAGCAAGCGGGGAGCTGTTTTTT.

This clone was recorded once. V usage is TRBV2 and J usage is TRBJ2-7; the D gene is possibly TRBD2 (6 bases). Deletions cut 8 bases from V and 6 bases from J, with 14 bases between. Germline values: CDR1 SNHLY, CDR2 FYNNEI. There are 12 residues in the CDR3. The CDR3 region has the DNA TGTGCCAGCTGGGAGACTAGTTCCGAGCAGTACTTC. It translates to CASWETSSEQYF.

The chain combines TRBV21-1 with TRBJ2-1; the table assigns TRBD1, which was not confirmed against the DNA. TRBV21-1 is described as a pseudogene. CDR3 length: 18 amino acids. The CDR3, as DNA: TGTGCCAGCAGCAAAGTCGGACATCCTTCAACCACGTCGGGTGAGCAGTTCTTC. Translating gives CASSKVGHPSTTSGEQFF.

This chain joins TRBV30 and TRBJ2-2; 8 nucleotides align to TRBD1. The CDR3 is 15 amino acids. Trimming cost V 4 bases and J 3 bases; bases outside gene matches: 7. Germline CDR1 GTSNPN, CDR2 SVGIG (reference sequence). CDR3 protein: CAWNRGVGDTGELFF. The CDR3 DNA follows: TGTGCCTGGAACAGGGGGGTCGGCGACACCGGGGAGCTGTTTTTT. Using reference TRBV30 and TRBJ2-2 for the parts outside the CDR3, the full variable domain is SQTIHQWPATLVQPVGSPLSLECTVEGTSNPNLYWYRQAAGRGLQLLFYSVGIGQISSEVPQNLSASRPQDRQFILSSKKLLLSDSGFYLCAWNRGVGDTGELFFGEGSRLTVL.